A selection of T cell receptor beta chains follows, all from one sample in a study of patients and donors after allogeneic stem cell transplantation. One entry per CDR3 protein, called by TCRdb with MiXCR from the RT-PCR reads. This sample has about 90,000 distinct CDR3 sequences; about 48% occur once, and the top ten carry roughly two thirds. Sequencing was done on a sample of blood, either unsorted or a sorted T cell fraction (not recorded which). The source is a human donor who was either an allogeneic HSCT recipient or a stem cell or donor lymphocyte infusion donor (not recorded which). It is not recorded whose cells these are; they may come from a transplant donor. The conserved cysteine and the conserved F or W are not part of the CDR3 here. The order of the fields is clone size, V gene, J gene, CDR3 protein. Size values are once, few and many counts, or a class for expanded clones, and some rows have none.

few,TRBV20-1,TRBJ2-1,SATLWDSYNEQF
-,TRBV6-2/TRBV6-3,TRBJ1-2,ASSSNTGGYT
few,TRBV14,TRBJ1-4,ASSQVVGGKLF
once,TRBV4-3,TRBJ1-2,ASSQDYGLSKWGYT
once,TRBV12-3/TRBV12-4,TRBJ1-5,ASSLDQGQPQH
few,TRBV4-3,TRBJ1-1,ASSQDLKRNTEAF
-,TRBV15,TRBJ2-1,ATSRYRASASYNEQF
-,TRBV7-9,TRBJ1-6,ASSLPSAGVNSPLH
-,TRBV10-2,TRBJ2-1,ASSAWDRSYNEQF
-,TRBV5-5,TRBJ2-7,ASSLRGPWTYEQY
-,TRBV7-8,TRBJ1-4,ATRFNGEKLF
-,TRBV6-5,TRBJ2-4,ASTQWVAGENIQY
-,TRBV20-1,TRBJ1-1,SAHRPMNTEAF
-,TRBV20-1,TRBJ1-3,SATEFGNTIY
-,TRBV5-6,TRBJ1-1,ASSSDQFTEAF
-,TRBV7-2,TRBJ1-3,ASSLARGAGGNTIY
-,TRBV7-2,TRBJ1-1,ASSLNSVGAEAF
-,TRBV11-2,TRBJ2-1,ASSLAGAAIGEQF
-,TRBV11-2,TRBJ1-2,ASSPPGTKGEVDGYT
-,TRBV10-3,TRBJ2-7,AISDRGYEQY
few,TRBV20-1,TRBJ1-6,SARFGQGGSPLH
-,TRBV11-2,TRBJ2-1,ASSLDAGLGQF
few,TRBV5-1,TRBJ1-6,ASSLAGRGSPLH
-,TRBV20-1,TRBJ1-2,SASSRTQRYGYT
-,TRBV6-2/TRBV6-3,TRBJ2-5,ASSYVAGLADEKTQY
-,TRBV6-5,TRBJ2-5,ASSSGRRETQY
-,TRBV6-5,TRBJ1-2,ASSHRLTGSYGYT
few,TRBV3-1,TRBJ1-5,ASSQAGTSSRPQH
-,TRBV20-1,TRBJ1-2,SARDLGTSPRGGYT
-,TRBV5-1,TRBJ2-1,ASSLVYGLAYEQF
-,TRBV29-1,TRBJ1-1,SVVGGNTEAF
-,TRBV27,TRBJ1-2,ASSLLQGNGYT
-,TRBV12-3/TRBV12-4,TRBJ1-1,ASSPGEGPAF
few,TRBV7-9,TRBJ1-3,ASSQGGNTIY
once,TRBV3-1,TRBJ2-2,ASSPRRLAGADTGELF
-,TRBV5-1,TRBJ2-1,ASSLDHEQF